The present entry profiles one T cell receptor (beta chain) with its context. The data derive from a study of blood T cell repertoires in COVID-19. Study summary: From the United States, Italy and Spain came samples of acute and convalescent COVID-19.

CDR3 length equals 15 residues. Per the germline V gene, CDR1 is SGHAT and CDR2 is FQNNGV. The ends lost 5 bases at V and 5 bases at J; junction bases unmatched: 6. How the authors handled the data: Cell counts per sample came from amplifying reference gene primers. TCRdb's copy holds only in-frame clones and misses some; the assay was immunoSEQ multiplex PCR. The V and J calls and clone size were taken over from that table, and D and trimming were inferred from the DNA. The profile shows about 260,000 clones, 70% to 85% of them singletons. This TCR was sampled from an elderly woman with acute or convalescent COVID-19. The V call is TRBV11-2, the J call TRBJ2-5, with TRBD1 matching over 12 bases. The specimen sequenced was peripheral blood. The CDR3 here is CASSMGQGAQETQYF. In DNA, the CDR3 is TGTGCCAGCAGCATGGGACAGGGGGCGCAGGAGACCCAGTACTTC.